These 9 T cell receptor beta chains were all obtained from the same sample, sequenced in a study of blood T cells in healthy people across ages (dated by TCRdb to between 2014 and 2017). Library construction relied on 5' RACE. The sequencer was an Illumina HiSeq 2500. A second roughly 6 to 12 cycle PCR used a sample-barcoded 5' primer and a J-beta primer mix. TCRdb trimmed public reads at Q25 via fastp, called clones via MiXCR and kept in-frame beta chains. Every CDR3 protein is listed once, alongside the most common genes and DNA of its rows. Counted in this sample were 1.5 million to 1.8 million distinct CDR3 sequences; about 42% of them appeared once. Clones ranked in the top ten supply 4% of the sample. Sequenced sample: blood. The receptors shown here come from a woman aged 18-30 years in good health.

The chain recombines TRBV7-2 with TRBJ2-5; D perhaps matches TRBD1 (6 bases). Trimming pared 6 bases from V and 3 bases from J, leaving 8 bases between. The CDR3 has 12 residues. Germline V gene sequence: CDR1 SGHTA, CDR2 FQGNSA. The CDR3 sequence is CASRRTEETQYF. In DNA form, the CDR3 reads TGTGCCAGCAGAAGGACAGAAGAGACCCAGTACTTC. The full variable domain, in which reference TRBV7-2 and TRBJ2-5 provide the parts outside the CDR3, is GAGVSQSPSNKVTEKGKDVELRCDPISGHTALYWYRQSLGQGLEFLIYFQGNSAPDKSGLPSDRFSAERTGGSVSTLTIQRTQQEDSAVYLCASRRTEETQYFGPGTRLLVL.

The chain employs TRBV12-3 or TRBV12-4 and TRBJ2-5, with 9 bases lining up with TRBD2. The V gene end was trimmed by 3 bases and the J gene end by 9 bases; junction bases not matched to a gene: 11. This CDR3 is built from 15 residues. The chain's CDR3 is CASSFRGGALEAQYF. The CDR3 DNA is TGTGCCAGCAGTTTTCGCGGGGGGGCCTTGGAGGCCCAGTACTTC.

This chain joins TRBV10-3 and TRBJ1-2, with a possible D match to TRBD1 (6 bases). The V end lost 10 bases, the J end lost 1 base, and 13 bases lay between the germline ends. There are 13 residues in the CDR3. The germline V gene encodes CDR1 ENHRY and CDR2 SYGVKD. CDR3 coding DNA: TGTGCCACCCGGGACAACCTTAACTATGGCTACACCTTC. It codes for CATRDNLNYGYTF.

The CDR3 DNA is TGTGCCAGCAGCCCCCGGGTCGGACCGCCCTTGGACACTGAAGCTTTCTTT. The encoded protein is CASSPRVGPPLDTEAFF. V usage is TRBV7-2 and J usage is TRBJ1-1, with D unresolved. The CDR3 consists of 17 residues. CDR1 and CDR2 from the germline V gene are SGHTA and FQGNSA. Between the trimmed V and J ends, which lost 5 bases and 3 bases, there was a span of 22 bases.

With regard to this clonotype: A read error may be the cause here, since a much bigger clone is one base away. The V and J genes are TRBV20-1 and TRBJ1-5; D is unresolved. From germline, CDR1 is DFQATT and CDR2 SNEGSKA (reference sequence). This CDR3 is 14 amino acids long. Trimming pared 2 bases from V and 0 bases from J, leaving 8 bases between. In DNA, the CDR3 is TGCAGTGCTAGAAACGCAAATAGCAATCAGCCCCAGCATTTT. Residues: CSARNANSNQPQHF.

This rearrangement joins TRBV20-1 to TRBJ1-2; a possible D gene is TRBD1 (5 bases). The germline gives CDR1 DFQATT, CDR2 SNEGSKA (reference sequence). The V end lost 3 bases, the J end lost 2 bases, and 10 bases lay between the germline ends. CDR3 size: 13 residues. DNA of the CDR3: TGCAGTGCTAGGGGACTAACAAACTATGGCTACACCTTC. Translating it yields CSARGLTNYGYTF.

The rearrangement links TRBV7-2 to TRBJ2-1, with 8 bases that match TRBD1. The CDR3 has 12 amino acids. The V segment lost 5 bases and the J segment 10 bases; nucleotides outside the gene matches: 4. Germline V gene sequence: CDR1 SGHTA, CDR2 FQGNSA. As DNA, the CDR3 is TGTGCCAGCAGCAGCAGGGGGCGCGAGCAGTTCTTC. Amino acid sequence: CASSSRGREQFF.

The genes are TRBV20-1 and TRBJ1-5; the D is unclear. Germline V gene sequence: CDR1 DFQATT, CDR2 SNEGSKA (reference sequence). V lost 1 base and J 6 bases, leaving 13 bases between the germline ends. The CDR3 has 14 residues. The CDR3 DNA reads TGCAGTGCTAGAGTTCAAGGGCAAATTCAGCCCCAGCATTTT. The encoded protein is CSARVQGQIQPQHF.

This clonotype was found a few times. A much larger clonotype is one base distant, so this may be a read error. The chain uses TRBV7-2 and TRBJ2-5; 7 bases line up with TRBD2. The CDR3 has 16 residues. Looked up from germline, CDR1 is SGHTA and CDR2 is FQGNSA. Here the CDR3 reads CASSSPPGRVQENQYF. In DNA, the CDR3 is TGTGCCAGCAGCTCCCCACCAGGGAGGGTCCAAGAGAACCAGTACTTC.